This T cell receptor (beta chain) was sequenced during a study of human T cells and chemical hapten exposure. The wider study: Diphenylcyclopropenone was administered weekly to the scalp of patients throughout the approximately 24-week study. Epicutaneous patch tests delivered 0.01% DPC to the upper back, with evaluation at 6 days. Mostly female, the patients presented with alopecia areata, totalis or universalis.

Time point: patch test 3, about 24 weeks after DPC sensitization. Treatment meaning: therapeutic diphenylcyclopropenone sensitization with weekly scalp DPC. The J segment lost 6 bases and the V segment lost 4 bases, leaving 4 bases of the junction unmatched. The CDR3 is 13 residues long. Per the germline V gene, CDR1 is SQVTM and CDR2 is ANQGSEA. Study-level points and caveats: There was no change with DPC sensitization in TCRs above 1 in 1000 frequency.

Using its own MiXCR run on the RACE reads, TCRdb lists one record per CDR3 protein. The sample gives 210,000 or so distinct CDR3 sequences, around 25% of which show up once; under 2.5% is in the top ten. This clonotype showed up just a few times. The antigen is unknown. This sequence joins TRBV29-1 and TRBJ2-7, with 12 nucleotides matching TRBD2. The sequence was collected from a middle-aged woman with alopecia areata. Some clones in this sample may be carry-over from other donors' samples. Specimen: whole blood, collected in connection with sensitization to the hapten diphenylcyclopropenone (DPC). The CDR3 is CSVGLAGVGEQYF. Here the CDR3 DNA reads TGCAGCGTTGGACTAGCGGGAGTAGGCGAGCAGTACTTC.